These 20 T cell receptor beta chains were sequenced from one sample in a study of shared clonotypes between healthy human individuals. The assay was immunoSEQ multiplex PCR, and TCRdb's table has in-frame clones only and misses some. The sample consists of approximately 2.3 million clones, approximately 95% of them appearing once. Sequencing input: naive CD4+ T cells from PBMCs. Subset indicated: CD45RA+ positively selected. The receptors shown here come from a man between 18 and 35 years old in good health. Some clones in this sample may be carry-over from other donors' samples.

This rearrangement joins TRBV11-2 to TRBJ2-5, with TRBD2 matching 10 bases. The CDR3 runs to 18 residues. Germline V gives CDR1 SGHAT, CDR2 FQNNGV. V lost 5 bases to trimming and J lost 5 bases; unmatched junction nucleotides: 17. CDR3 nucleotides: TGTGCCAGCAGCCCAATCTGGGAGCGGGAGGGCCAGGATGAGACCCAGTACTTC. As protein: CASSPIWEREGQDETQYF.

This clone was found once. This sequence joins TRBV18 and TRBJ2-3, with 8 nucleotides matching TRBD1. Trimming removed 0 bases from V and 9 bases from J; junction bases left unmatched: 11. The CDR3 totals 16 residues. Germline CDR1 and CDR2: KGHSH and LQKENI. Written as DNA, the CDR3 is TGTGCCAGCTCACCACCGGCGGACAGGGTCGAGGGAACGCAGTATTTT. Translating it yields CASSPPADRVEGTQYF.

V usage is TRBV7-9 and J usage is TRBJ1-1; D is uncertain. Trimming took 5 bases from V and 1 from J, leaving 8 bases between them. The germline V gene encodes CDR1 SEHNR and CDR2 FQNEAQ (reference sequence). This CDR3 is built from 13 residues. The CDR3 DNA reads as TGTGCCAGCAGCCTAATGCCGAACACTGAAGCTTTCTTT. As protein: CASSLMPNTEAFF.

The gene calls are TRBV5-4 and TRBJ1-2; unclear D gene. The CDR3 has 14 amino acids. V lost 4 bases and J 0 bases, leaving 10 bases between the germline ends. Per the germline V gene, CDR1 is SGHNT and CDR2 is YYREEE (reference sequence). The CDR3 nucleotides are TGTGCCAGCAGCCCTCAGGACTCTAACTATGGCTACACCTTC. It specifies CASSPQDSNYGYTF.

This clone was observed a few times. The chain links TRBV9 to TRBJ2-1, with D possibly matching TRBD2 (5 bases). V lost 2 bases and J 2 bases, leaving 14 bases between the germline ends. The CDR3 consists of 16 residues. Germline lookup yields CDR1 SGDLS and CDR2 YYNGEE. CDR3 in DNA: TGTGCCAGCAGCGTGTCGAGCGGAGTCCCCTACAATGAGCAGTTCTTC. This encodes CASSVSSGVPYNEQFF.

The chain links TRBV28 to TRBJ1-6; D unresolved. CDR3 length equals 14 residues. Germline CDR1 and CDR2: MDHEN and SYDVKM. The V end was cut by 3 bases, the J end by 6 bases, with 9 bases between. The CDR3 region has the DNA TGTGCCAGCAGTTTGTCCAGCGGTAATTCACCCCTCCACTTT. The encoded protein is CASSLSSGNSPLHF.

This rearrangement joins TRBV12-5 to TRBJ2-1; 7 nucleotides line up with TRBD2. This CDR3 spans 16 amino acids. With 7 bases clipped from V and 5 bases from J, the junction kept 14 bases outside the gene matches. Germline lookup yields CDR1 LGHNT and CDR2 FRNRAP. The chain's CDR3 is CASVLGGAGDNNEQFF. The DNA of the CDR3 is TGTGCTAGTGTCCTGGGAGGGGCGGGAGACAACAATGAGCAGTTCTTC.

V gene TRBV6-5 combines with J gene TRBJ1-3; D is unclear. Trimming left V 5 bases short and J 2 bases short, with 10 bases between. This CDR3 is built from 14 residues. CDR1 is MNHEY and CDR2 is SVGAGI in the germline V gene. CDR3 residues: CASSERRTGNTIYF. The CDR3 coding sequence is TGTGCCAGCAGTGAGCGGCGGACTGGAAACACCATATATTTT.

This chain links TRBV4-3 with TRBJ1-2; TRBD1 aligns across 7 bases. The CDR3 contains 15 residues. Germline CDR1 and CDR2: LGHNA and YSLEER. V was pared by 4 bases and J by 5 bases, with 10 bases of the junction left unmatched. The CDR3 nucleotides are TGCGCCAGCAGCCTCGACAGGGTGAGGGATTATGGCTACACCTTC. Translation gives CASSLDRVRDYGYTF.

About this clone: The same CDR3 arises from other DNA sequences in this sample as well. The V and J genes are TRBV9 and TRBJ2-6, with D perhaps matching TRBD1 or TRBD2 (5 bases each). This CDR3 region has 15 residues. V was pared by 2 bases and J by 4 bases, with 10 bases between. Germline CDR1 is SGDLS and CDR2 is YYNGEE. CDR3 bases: TGTGCCAGCAGCGTCGGGGCTTCCGGGGCCAACGTCCTGACTTTC. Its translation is CASSVGASGANVLTF.

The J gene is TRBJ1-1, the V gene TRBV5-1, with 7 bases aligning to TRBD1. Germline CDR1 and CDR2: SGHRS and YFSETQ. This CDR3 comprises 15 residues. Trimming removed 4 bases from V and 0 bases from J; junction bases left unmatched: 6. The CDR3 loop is CASSPRGGMNTEAFF. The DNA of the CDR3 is TGCGCCAGCAGCCCCAGGGGGGGGATGAACACTGAAGCTTTCTTT.

CDR3 region: CAWGLATNNEQFF. CDR3 coding DNA: TGTGCCTGGGGACTAGCGACCAACAATGAGCAGTTCTTC. The V call is TRBV5-4, the J call TRBJ2-1; 10 bases line up with TRBD2. Trimming took 10 bases from V and 5 from J; bases not matched to a gene: 6. Germline loops: CDR1 SGHNT, CDR2 YYREEE (reference sequence). This CDR3 is 13 amino acids long.

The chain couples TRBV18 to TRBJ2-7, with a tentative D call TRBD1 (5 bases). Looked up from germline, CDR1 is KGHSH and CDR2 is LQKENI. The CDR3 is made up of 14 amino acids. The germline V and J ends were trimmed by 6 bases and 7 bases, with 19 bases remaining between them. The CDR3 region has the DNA TGTGCCAGCTCCCCGCAGGGCACCTCTTTGGAGCAGTACTTC. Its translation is CASSPQGTSLEQYF.

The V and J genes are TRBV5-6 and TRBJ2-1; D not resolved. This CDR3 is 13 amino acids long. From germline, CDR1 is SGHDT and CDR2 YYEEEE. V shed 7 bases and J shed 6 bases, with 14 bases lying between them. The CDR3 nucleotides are TGTGCCAGCGCAACCGGCCTACCCAATGAGCAGTTCTTC. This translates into CASATGLPNEQFF.

CDR3 DNA: TGTGCCAGCACCCCGGCCGGCCGGAACACCTACGAGCAGTACTTC. Its protein is CASTPAGRNTYEQYF. V gene TRBV2 combines with J gene TRBJ2-7; D remains unclear. Trimming removed 7 bases at V and 2 bases at J, with 18 bases between. The V gene's germline CDR1 is SNHLY and CDR2 FYNNEI. The CDR3 is 15 amino acids.

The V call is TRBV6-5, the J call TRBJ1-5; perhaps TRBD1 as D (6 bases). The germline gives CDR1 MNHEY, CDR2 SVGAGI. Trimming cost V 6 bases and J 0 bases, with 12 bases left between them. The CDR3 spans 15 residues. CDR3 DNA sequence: TGTGCCAGCAGCCTGGACAGATATAGCAATCAGCCCCAGCATTTT. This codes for CASSLDRYSNQPQHF.

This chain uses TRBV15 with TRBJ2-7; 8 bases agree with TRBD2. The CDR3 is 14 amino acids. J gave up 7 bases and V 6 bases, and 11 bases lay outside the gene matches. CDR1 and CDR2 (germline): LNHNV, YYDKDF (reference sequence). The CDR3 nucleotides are TGTGCCACCAGTCTGAAGCGGGAGACGGGGGAGCAGTACTTC. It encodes CATSLKRETGEQYF. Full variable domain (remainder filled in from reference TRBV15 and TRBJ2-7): DAMVIQNPRYQVTQFGKPVTLSCSQTLNHNVMYWYQQKSSQAPKLLFHYYDKDFNNEADTPDNFQSRRPNTSFCFLDIRSPGLGDTAMYLCATSLKRETGEQYFGPGTRLTVT.

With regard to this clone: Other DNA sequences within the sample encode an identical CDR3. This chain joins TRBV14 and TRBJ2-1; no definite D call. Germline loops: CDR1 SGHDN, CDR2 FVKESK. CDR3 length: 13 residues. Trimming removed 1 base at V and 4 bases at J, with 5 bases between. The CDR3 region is CASSQGLYNEQFF. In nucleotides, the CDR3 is TGTGCCAGCAGCCAAGGTCTTTACAATGAGCAGTTCTTC.

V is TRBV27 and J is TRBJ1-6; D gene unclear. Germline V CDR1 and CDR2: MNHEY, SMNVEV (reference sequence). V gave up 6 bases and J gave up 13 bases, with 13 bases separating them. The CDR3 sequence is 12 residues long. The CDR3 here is CASSRTFSPLHF. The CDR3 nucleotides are TGTGCCAGCAGCCGGACCTTCTCCCCCCTCCACTTT.

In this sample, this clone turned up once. The CDR3 DNA follows: TGCGCCAGCAGCCAAGTCGCTTCCTACAATGAGCAGTTCTTC. Protein product: CASSQVASYNEQFF. V gene TRBV4-1 combines with J gene TRBJ2-1; D uncertain. This CDR3 is built from 14 residues. Trimming removed 1 base at V and 1 base at J, with 5 bases between. Germline values: CDR1 MGHRA, CDR2 YSYEKL.